The sequence of this T cell receptor beta chain was determined in a study of cytomegalovirus exposure and HLA in healthy donors. The CDR3 is 15 amino acids. CDR1 is MNHNS, CDR2 SASEGT, per germline. Trimming at V came to 6 bases and at J to 1 base, leaving 2 bases not matched to a gene. Clones were read by immunoSEQ multiplex PCR, and TCRdb kept only the in-frame ones, dropping some. This repertoire shows approximately 120,000 clones, around 94% found once; its top ten account for roughly 1.3%. Sequencing was carried out using PBMCs. The chain links TRBV6-1 to TRBJ2-7; 14 nucleotides agree with TRBD2. The source is a woman under 30 in good health and CMV-seronegative. The CDR3: CASRGLAGGSYEQYF. The CDR3 DNA reads TGTGCCAGCAGAGGACTAGCGGGGGGTTCCTACGAGCAGTACTTC.